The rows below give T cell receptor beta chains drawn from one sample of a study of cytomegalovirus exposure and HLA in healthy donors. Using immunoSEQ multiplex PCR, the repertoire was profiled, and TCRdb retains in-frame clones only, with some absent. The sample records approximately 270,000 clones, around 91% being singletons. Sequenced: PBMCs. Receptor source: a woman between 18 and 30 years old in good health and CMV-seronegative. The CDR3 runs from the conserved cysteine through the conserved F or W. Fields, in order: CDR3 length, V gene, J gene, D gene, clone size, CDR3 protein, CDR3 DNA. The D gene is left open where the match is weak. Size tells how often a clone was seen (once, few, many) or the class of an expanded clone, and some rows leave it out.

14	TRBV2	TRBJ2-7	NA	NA	CASSWQGTSYEQYF	TGTGCCAGCAGTTGGCAGGGGACGTCCTACGAGCAGTACTTC
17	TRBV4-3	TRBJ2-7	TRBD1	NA	CASSLERWGTVSYEQYF	TGCGCCAGCAGCCTAGAGAGATGGGGGACAGTCTCCTACGAGCAGTACTTC
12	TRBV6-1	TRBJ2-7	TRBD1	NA	CAGQTGTYEQYF	TGTGCCGGACAGACAGGGACCTACGAGCAGTACTTC
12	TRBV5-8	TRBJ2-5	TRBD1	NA	CASRKQGETQYF	TGTGCCAGCAGGAAACAGGGGGAGACCCAGTACTTC
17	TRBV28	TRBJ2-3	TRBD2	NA	CASSLLRLAGLADTQYF	TGTGCCAGCAGCTTACTTCGACTAGCGGGGTTGGCAGATACGCAGTATTTT
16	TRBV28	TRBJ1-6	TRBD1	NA	CASIKDRDRGISPLHF	TGTGCCAGCATTAAAGACCGGGACAGGGGAATCTCACCCCTCCACTTT
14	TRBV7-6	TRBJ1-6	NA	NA	CASSPGIDNSPLHF	TGTGCCAGCAGCCCCGGGATCGATAATTCACCCCTCCACTTT
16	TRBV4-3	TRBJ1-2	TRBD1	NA	CASSQVIATGRYGYTF	TGCGCCAGCAGCCAAGTGATAGCGACAGGGCGGTATGGCTACACCTTC
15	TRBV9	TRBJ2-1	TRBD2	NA	CASSVFLAGNNEQFF	TGTGCCAGCAGCGTATTTCTAGCGGGAAACAATGAGCAGTTCTTC
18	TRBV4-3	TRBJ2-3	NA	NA	CASSQDSRWQGTTDTQYF	TGCGCCAGCAGCCAAGATAGTAGGTGGCAGGGGACCACAGATACGCAGTATTTT
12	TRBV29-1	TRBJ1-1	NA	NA	CSVLQGNTEAFF	TGCAGCGTTCTACAGGGGAACACTGAAGCTTTCTTT
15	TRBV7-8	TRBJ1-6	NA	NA	CASSYRVSINSPLHF	TGTGCCAGCAGTTACCGGGTTTCCATAAATTCACCCCTCCACTTT
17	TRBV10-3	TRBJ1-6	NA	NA	CAISEYRDPTYNSPLHF	TGTGCCATCAGTGAATACAGGGATCCTACTTATAATTCACCCCTCCACTTT
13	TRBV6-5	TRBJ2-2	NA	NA	CASSYSLSGELFF	TGTGCCAGCAGTTACTCCCTATCCGGGGAGCTGTTTTTT
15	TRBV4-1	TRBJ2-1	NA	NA	CASSQGLGAGNEQFF	TGCGCCAGCAGCCAAGGGTTGGGGGCGGGCAATGAGCAGTTCTTC
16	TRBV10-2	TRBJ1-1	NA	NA	CASSESTALGGTEAFF	TGCGCCAGCAGTGAGTCGACAGCCCTGGGGGGAACTGAAGCTTTCTTT
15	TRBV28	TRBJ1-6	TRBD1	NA	CASRPFTGGNSPLHF	TGTGCCAGCAGGCCCTTCACAGGGGGAAATTCACCCCTCCACTTT
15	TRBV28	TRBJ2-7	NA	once	CASRGPGPRGSEQYF	TGTGCCAGCAGGGGGCCCGGGCCCCGAGGCTCCGAGCAGTACTTC
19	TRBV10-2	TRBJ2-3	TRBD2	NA	CASSEIRRGGLFGTDTQYF	TGCGCCAGCAGTGAGATTAGGCGGGGGGGCCTATTCGGCACAGATACGCAGTATTTT
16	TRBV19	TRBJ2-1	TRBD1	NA	CASSYTGTGIYNEQFF	TGTGCCAGTAGTTATACCGGGACAGGGATTTACAATGAGCAGTTCTTC
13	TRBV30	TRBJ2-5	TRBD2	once	CAWGTSVGETQYF	TGTGCCTGGGGGACTAGCGTTGGGGAGACCCAGTACTTC
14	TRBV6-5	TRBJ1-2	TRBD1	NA	CASSSDRGGYGYTF	TGTGCCAGCAGTTCTGACAGGGGCGGGTATGGCTACACCTTC
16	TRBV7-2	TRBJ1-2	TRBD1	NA	CASSAAGQGTNYGYTF	TGTGCCAGCAGCGCAGCGGGACAGGGGACCAACTATGGCTACACCTTC
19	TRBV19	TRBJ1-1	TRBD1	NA	CASTRQGFSTVNTNTEAFF	TGTGCCAGTACCCGACAGGGCTTCTCCACTGTAAACACGAACACTGAAGCTTTCTTT
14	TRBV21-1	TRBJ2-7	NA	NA	CASSIGTVPYEQYF	TGTGCCAGCAGCATTGGGACAGTTCCCTACGAGCAGTACTTC
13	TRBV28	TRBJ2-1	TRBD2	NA	CASSGRAGDEQFF	TGTGCCAGCAGTGGGCGTGCGGGGGATGAGCAGTTCTTC
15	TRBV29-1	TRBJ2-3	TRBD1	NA	CSVEGNRGFADTQYF	TGCAGCGTTGAAGGGAACAGGGGTTTCGCGGATACGCAGTATTTT
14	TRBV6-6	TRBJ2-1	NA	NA	CASSYAGWGDEQFF	TGTGCCAGCAGTTACGCAGGATGGGGCGATGAGCAGTTCTTC
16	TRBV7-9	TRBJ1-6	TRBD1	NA	CASSIRDRGLNSPLHF	TGTGCCAGCAGCATCCGGGACAGGGGCCTTAATTCACCCCTCCACTTT
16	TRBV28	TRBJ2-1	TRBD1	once	CATRNPQGAIINEQFF	TGTGCCACCAGAAACCCACAGGGGGCCATCATAAATGAGCAGTTCTTC
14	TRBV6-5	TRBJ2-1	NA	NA	CASSPDSLYNEQFF	TGTGCCAGCAGTCCGGACAGCCTCTACAATGAGCAGTTCTTC
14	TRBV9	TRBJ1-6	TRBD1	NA	CASSVETGDSPLHF	TGTGCCAGCAGCGTAGAAACAGGGGATTCACCCCTCCACTTT
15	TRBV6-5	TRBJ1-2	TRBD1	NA	CASSYSGQGVYGYTF	TGTGCCAGCAGTTACTCGGGACAGGGGGTCTATGGCTACACCTTC
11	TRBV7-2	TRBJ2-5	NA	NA	CASSREGTQYF	TGTGCCAGCAGCCGAGAGGGGACCCAGTACTTC
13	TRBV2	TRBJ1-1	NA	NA	CASSVRADTEAFF	TGTGCCAGCAGTGTGCGGGCGGACACTGAAGCTTTCTTT
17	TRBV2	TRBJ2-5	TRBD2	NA	CASSWTSGGIGQETQYF	TGTGCCAGCAGCTGGACTAGCGGGGGGATCGGGCAAGAGACCCAGTACTTC
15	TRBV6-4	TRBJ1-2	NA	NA	CASSDYQGRGGGYTF	TGTGCCAGCAGTGACTACCAAGGGAGAGGAGGTGGCTACACCTTC
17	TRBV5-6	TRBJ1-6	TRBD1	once	CASSRGTGISYNSPLHF	TGTGCCAGCAGCCGAGGGACAGGGATCTCCTATAATTCACCCCTCCACTTT
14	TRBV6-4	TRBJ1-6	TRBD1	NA	CASSGTGSDSPLHF	TGTGCCAGCAGTGGGACAGGGAGCGATTCACCCCTCCACTTT